These 32 T cell receptor beta chains originate from one sample sequenced in a study of radiotherapy plus CTLA-4 blockade in lung cancer. Method: immunoSEQ multiplex PCR; TCRdb's copy keeps in-frame clones and lacks some. The sample shows 90,000 to 100,000 clones, about four fifths of them seen only once. Sequencing used peripheral blood, obtained from a patient treated with radiotherapy plus ipilimumab. The receptors were gathered from a human donor with non-small cell lung cancer that progressed on radiotherapy plus ipilimumab.

CDR3 bases: TGCGCCAGCAGCCTAGACCCCCTGGGGCAGAGTGACAATGAGCAGTTCTTC. This sequence encodes CASSLDPLGQSDNEQFF. The chain carries TRBV5-1 and TRBJ2-1; a possible D gene is TRBD1 (5 bases). This CDR3 comprises 17 residues. With 4 bases removed from V and 5 bases from J, the gap between germline ends came to 22 bases. The germline V gene has CDR1 SGHRS and CDR2 YFSETQ.

This sequence joins TRBV13 and TRBJ2-1; 10 bases map to TRBD1. The CDR3 is 16 residues long. The V and J ends lost 0 bases and 6 bases, in that order; junction bases with no gene match: 5. The germline gives CDR1 PRHDT, CDR2 FYEKMQ (reference sequence). The CDR3 here is CASSLGGTGARNEQFF. For the CDR3, the DNA is TGTGCCAGCAGCTTAGGTGGGACAGGGGCGCGCAATGAGCAGTTCTTC.

V is TRBV7-8 and J is TRBJ1-2, with TRBD1 identical over 7 bases. The ends lost 4 bases at V and 2 bases at J; junction bases unmatched: 1. The CDR3 contains 13 residues. Looked up from germline, CDR1 is SGHVS and CDR2 is FQNEAQ. CDR3 DNA: TGTGCCAGCAGCTCGGGACAGAACTATGGCTACACCTTC. As protein: CASSSGQNYGYTF.

The V call is TRBV7-3, the J call TRBJ2-3; 11 bases map to TRBD2. CDR3 size: 16 residues. Losses at the gene ends were 5 bases for V and 4 bases for J; bases not matched to a gene: 8. Germline CDR1 SGHTA, CDR2 FQGTGA. The CDR3 bases are TGTGCCAGCAGCCCAACCGGGACTAGCGGCGCAGATACGCAGTATTTT. The encoded protein is CASSPTGTSGADTQYF.

V gene TRBV19 combines with J gene TRBJ1-2, with no clear D. The germline V gene encodes CDR1 LNHDA and CDR2 SQIVND (reference sequence). The length of the CDR3 is 15 residues. Trimming stripped 2 bases from V and 0 bases from J, with 10 bases between. DNA for the CDR3: TGTGCCAGTAGTATATCCGTGGGAGCTAACTATGGCTACACCTTC. Translation gives CASSISVGANYGYTF.

The chain carries TRBV7-6 and TRBJ2-7; the match to TRBD2 covers 10 bases. V shed 5 bases and J 1 base; nucleotides not matched to a gene: 5. Per the germline V gene, CDR1 is SGHVS and CDR2 is FNYEAQ. This CDR3 has 15 amino acids. The CDR3 protein is CASSLQAGGSYEQYF. The CDR3 DNA follows: TGTGCCAGCAGCCTCCAAGCGGGAGGGTCCTACGAGCAGTACTTC.

This chain joins TRBV28 and TRBJ1-5, with a weak D call TRBD1 (5 bases). The germline V gene encodes CDR1 MDHEN and CDR2 SYDVKM. V lost 4 bases, J lost 4 bases, and 11 bases lay in between. The CDR3 consists of 14 residues. CDR3 residues: CASSSGLKNQPQHF. CDR3 DNA sequence: TGTGCCAGCAGTTCGGGACTGAAAAATCAGCCCCAGCATTTT.

The gene calls are TRBV19 and TRBJ2-6; D unclear. Germline values: CDR1 LNHDA, CDR2 SQIVND (reference sequence). V was pared by 7 bases and J by 0 bases, with 10 bases between. This CDR3 spans 15 amino acids. The CDR3 loop is CASKHSSSGANVLTF. The CDR3, as DNA: TGTGCCAGTAAGCATAGCAGCTCTGGGGCCAACGTCCTGACTTTC. The entire variable domain, with the rest obtained from reference TRBV19 and TRBJ2-6, is as follows: DGGITQSPKYLFRKEGQNVTLSCEQNLNHDAMYWYRQDPGQGLRLIYYSQIVNDFQKGDIAEGYSVSREKKESFPLTVTSAQKNPTAFYLCASKHSSSGANVLTFGAGSRLTVL.

This rearrangement joins TRBV6-5 to TRBJ2-3; 7 bases are shared with TRBD1. The CDR3 is made up of 15 amino acids. The V gene's germline CDR1 is MNHEY and CDR2 SVGAGI. Trimming cost V 5 bases and J 3 bases; bases outside gene matches: 8. CDR3 nucleotides: TGTGCCAGCAGTAAGACAGGGACATCGACAGATACGCAGTATTTT. This codes for CASSKTGTSTDTQYF.

The chain combines TRBV10-3 with TRBJ1-3; tentative D call: TRBD1 (5 bases). V was trimmed by 0 bases and J by 1 base, leaving 16 bases between them. The CDR3 extends over 18 amino acids. Germline assignment: CDR1 ENHRY and CDR2 SYGVKD. CDR3 residues: CAISESTITAGSGNTIYF. CDR3 sequence (DNA): TGTGCCATCAGTGAGTCGACGATTACAGCAGGGTCTGGAAACACCATATATTTT.

V gene TRBV19 combines with J gene TRBJ2-1, with 13 bases lining up with TRBD2. Germline CDR1 LNHDA, CDR2 SQIVND (reference sequence). The ends lost 9 bases at V and 8 bases at J; junction bases unmatched: 7. The CDR3 contains 14 residues. As DNA, the CDR3 is TGTGCCAGCAGGACTAGCGGGAGTGGGTATGAGCAGTTCTTC. Its translation is CASRTSGSGYEQFF.

The chain employs TRBV15 and TRBJ2-3, with D uncertain. Germline loops: CDR1 LNHNV, CDR2 YYDKDF (reference sequence). The V and J ends lost 8 bases and 2 bases respectively, with 17 bases between them. This CDR3 has 15 residues. CDR3 residues: CATDRADQPTDTQYF. The CDR3 DNA reads as TGTGCCACCGACCGGGCCGATCAACCCACAGATACGCAGTATTTT.

As DNA, the CDR3 is TGTGCCAGCAGTGAGAGTGGGATGGGTAATGAGCAGTTCTTC. Amino acid sequence: CASSESGMGNEQFF. The V and J genes are TRBV2 and TRBJ2-1, with D hard to call. The germline V gene encodes CDR1 SNHLY and CDR2 FYNNEI. Trimming shortened V by 3 bases and J by 7 bases, and 13 bases separated the two germline ends. The CDR3 has 14 residues.

The chain employs TRBV6-6 and TRBJ2-4, with a possible D match to TRBD2 (6 bases). V gave up 5 bases and J gave up 1 base, with 12 bases separating them. CDR3 length equals 15 residues. The V gene's germline CDR1 is MNHNY and CDR2 SVGAGI (reference sequence). The CDR3 DNA reads as TGTGCCAGCAGTCACCCGGGGAGGGCCAAAAACATTCAGTACTTC. Translated: CASSHPGRAKNIQYF.

This clone appeared a single time. Other DNA sequences of this sample code for an identical CDR3. The rearrangement joins TRBV10-3 to TRBJ2-5; D gene uncertain. The CDR3 sequence is 11 residues long. Per germline, CDR1 ENHRY and CDR2 SYGVKD. Trimming left V 4 bases short and J 4 bases short, with 4 bases between. CDR3 residues: CAISGGETQYF. CDR3 bases: TGTGCCATCAGTGGAGGAGAGACCCAGTACTTC.

V gene TRBV5-1 combines with J gene TRBJ2-5, with D possibly TRBD1 on 5 matching bases. V gave up 0 bases and J gave up 2 bases, with 14 bases separating them. Germline V lookup: CDR1 SGHRS, CDR2 YFSETQ. The CDR3 contains 16 residues. The CDR3 region is CASSLGQGHTQETQYF. The CDR3 DNA reads TGCGCCAGCAGCTTGGGGCAGGGCCACACTCAAGAGACCCAGTACTTC. Full variable domain (rest looked up from reference TRBV5-1 and TRBJ2-5): KAGVTQTPRYLIKTRGQQVTLSCSPISGHRSVSWYQQTPGQGLQFLFEYFSETQRNKGNFPGRFSGRQFSNSRSEMNVSTLELGDSALYLCASSLGQGHTQETQYFGPGTRLLVL.

CDR3 DNA: TGTGCCAGCAGTTGGACAGGGGGCACGAAAGGCTACACCTTC. It codes for CASSWTGGTKGYTF. The chain joins TRBV28 to TRBJ1-2; TRBD1 aligns across 11 bases. This CDR3 contains 14 residues. Germline V CDR1 and CDR2: MDHEN, SYDVKM. V gave up 4 bases and J gave up 8 bases; unmatched junction bases: 6.

The CDR3 DNA is TGCGCCAGCAGCCACCTGACCCCAGAGGCTGAAGCTTTCTTT. Translation gives CASSHLTPEAEAFF. The chain uses TRBV5-1 and TRBJ1-1, with D hard to call. The CDR3 has 14 residues. The V end was cut by 4 bases, the J end by 6 bases, with 16 bases between. The germline V gene encodes CDR1 SGHRS and CDR2 YFSETQ. The complete variable domain, with remaining parts taken from reference TRBV5-1 and TRBJ1-1, reads KAGVTQTPRYLIKTRGQQVTLSCSPISGHRSVSWYQQTPGQGLQFLFEYFSETQRNKGNFPGRFSGRQFSNSRSEMNVSTLELGDSALYLCASSHLTPEAEAFFGQGTRLTVV.

This clone was detected only a few times. The genes are TRBV4-2 and TRBJ1-4; D unresolved. V lost 0 bases and J 4 bases, leaving 0 bases between the germline ends. The germline gives CDR1 LGHNA, CDR2 YNFKEQ. The CDR3 loop spans 12 amino acids. Written as DNA, the CDR3 is TGTGCCAGCAGCCAAGATAATGAAAAACTGTTTTTT. Its translation is CASSQDNEKLFF.

V is TRBV2 and J is TRBJ2-3; TRBD2 is a possible D gene (6 bases). The CDR3 runs 14 residues. Between the trimmed V and J ends, which lost 5 bases and 2 bases, there was a span of 11 bases. Per the germline V gene, CDR1 is SNHLY and CDR2 is FYNNEI. Here the CDR3 DNA reads TGTGCCAGCAGTACGGGAGCTGTCACAGATACGCAGTATTTT. Translation: CASSTGAVTDTQYF.

CDR3 sequence reads: CASSLVGDPRDIQYF. The CDR3 DNA reads TGCGCCAGCAGCTTGGTAGGAGATCCGCGGGACATTCAGTACTTC. The J gene is TRBJ2-4, the V gene TRBV5-1, with a tentative D call TRBD2 (5 bases). This CDR3 comprises 15 residues. V was clipped by 0 bases and J by 8 bases, with 15 bases between them. Germline V gives CDR1 SGHRS, CDR2 YFSETQ.

The rearrangement joins TRBV7-9 to TRBJ1-5; tentatively, D is TRBD1 (5 bases). This CDR3 is 16 amino acids long. CDR1 SEHNR and CDR2 FQNEAQ come from the germline V gene (reference sequence). The germline V and J ends were trimmed by 5 bases and 5 bases, with 19 bases remaining between them. The CDR3 coding sequence is TGTGCCAGCAGCGCGAGGGAGACAGCAGGAGATCAGCCCCAGCATTTT. This translates into CASSARETAGDQPQHF.

This chain uses TRBV6-5 with TRBJ2-2; 11 nucleotides match TRBD1. The trim removed 4 bases at V and 5 bases at J, leaving 6 bases unmatched. From germline, CDR1 is MNHEY and CDR2 SVGAGI. The CDR3 loop spans 16 amino acids. The CDR3 DNA reads TGTGCCAGCAGTTCCGCGGGGACAGGGGGGACCGGGGAGCTGTTTTTT. Translated, it gives CASSSAGTGGTGELFF.

The V gene is TRBV7-9, the J gene TRBJ1-3; 8 bases align to TRBD1. The V and J ends lost 5 bases and 0 bases, in that order; junction bases with no gene match: 6. The V gene's germline CDR1 is SEHNR and CDR2 FQNEAQ (reference sequence). This CDR3 spans 16 amino acids. CDR3 amino acids: CASSNQGAISGNTIYF. DNA of the CDR3: TGTGCCAGCAGCAACCAGGGGGCAATCTCTGGAAACACCATATATTTT.

This CDR3 reads CASSPKVASGRYEQYF. The CDR3 region has the DNA TGTGCCAGCAGCCCAAAAGTGGCTAGCGGGAGATACGAGCAGTACTTC. The V and J genes are TRBV11-2 and TRBJ2-7, with TRBD2 matching over 10 bases. The CDR3 consists of 16 residues. Trimming took 5 bases from V and 4 from J; bases not matched to a gene: 11. Germline V gene sequence: CDR1 SGHAT, CDR2 FQNNGV.

The V call is TRBV5-6, the J call TRBJ2-7; possible D gene TRBD2, 5 bases. Trimming stripped 2 bases from V and 6 bases from J, with 24 bases between. CDR3 length: 17 residues. Germline V gene sequence: CDR1 SGHDT, CDR2 YYEEEE. The CDR3 region is CASSFLGRGPSGSEQYF. For the CDR3, the DNA is TGTGCCAGCAGCTTTTTAGGTCGGGGTCCGTCGGGGAGCGAGCAGTACTTC.

The chain uses TRBV2 and TRBJ2-4; D not certain. Trimming left V 1 base short and J 0 bases short, with 16 bases between. The germline V gene encodes CDR1 SNHLY and CDR2 FYNNEI. The CDR3 runs to 18 residues. As DNA, the CDR3 is TGTGCCAGCAGTGAAGGGCGGCCTCTGGGCTTAGCCAAAAACATTCAGTACTTC. It translates to CASSEGRPLGLAKNIQYF.

CDR3 in DNA: TGTGCCAGCAGTTCCGTAGCGTTTGTGAGCCAAGAGACCCAGTACTTC. The encoded protein is CASSSVAFVSQETQYF. The chain combines TRBV28 with TRBJ2-5; the D gene is possibly TRBD2 (5 bases). CDR1 is MDHEN, CDR2 SYDVKM, per germline. The germline V and J ends were trimmed by 4 bases and 1 base, with 16 bases remaining between them. CDR3 size: 16 residues. The full variable domain, in which reference TRBV28 and TRBJ2-5 provide the parts outside the CDR3, is DVKVTQSSRYLVKRTGEKVFLECVQDMDHENMFWYRQDPGLGLRLIYFSYDVKMKEKGDIPEGYSVSREKKERFSLILESASTNQTSMYLCASSSVAFVSQETQYFGPGTRLLVL.

This chain connects TRBV18 to TRBJ2-3, with 13 bases matching TRBD2. The CDR3 length is 17 residues. Losses at the gene ends were 3 bases for V and 2 bases for J; bases not matched to a gene: 5. Germline-derived CDR1 and CDR2 are KGHSH and LQKENI. CDR3 sequence reads: CASSPLGLAGHTDTQYF. CDR3 DNA sequence: TGTGCCAGCTCACCGCTGGGACTAGCGGGACACACAGATACGCAGTATTTT.

This clone came up a few times. The CDR3 sequence: CASRAGFQPQHF. The CDR3 region has the DNA TGTGCCAGCAGGGCGGGGTTTCAGCCCCAGCATTTT. The V and J genes are TRBV21-1 and TRBJ1-5. TRBV21-1 is labeled a pseudogene. CDR3 length: 12 amino acids.

The chain employs TRBV29-1 and TRBJ2-2; D unclear. This CDR3 comprises 12 residues. CDR1 and CDR2 (germline): SQVTM, ANQGSEA. Trimming took 6 bases from V and 6 from J, leaving 11 bases between them. CDR3 nucleotides: TGCAGCGTCGTGGGTATGGCCGGGGAGCTGTTTTTT. This gives the protein CSVVGMAGELFF.

V gene TRBV5-8 combines with J gene TRBJ2-5; 7 nucleotides match TRBD2. V lost 4 bases, J lost 5 bases, and 11 bases stayed unmatched. CDR1 SGHTS and CDR2 YDEGEE come from the germline V gene. There are 15 residues in the CDR3. For the CDR3, the DNA is TGTGCCAGCAGCAGAGGACTAGAGGGGATCGAGACCCAGTACTTC. As protein: CASSRGLEGIETQYF.